A single sample is the source of the 29 T cell receptor beta chains below, sequenced in a study of CD8 T cells in Susac syndrome. The RNA input was 0.5 to 1 ug, and it was reverse transcribed with random hexamers. One entry per CDR3 protein results from TCRdb running MiXCR on the immunoSEQ multiplex PCR reads. The data show 150,000 or so distinct CDR3 sequences, with roughly 95% seen just once and 0.15% held by the top ten. The specimen sequenced was CD8+ T cells from PBMCs. All receptors come from a human donor with multiple sclerosis.

The V call is TRBV29-1, the J call TRBJ1-2; no reliable D call. The V gene lost 0 bases and the J gene lost 8 bases, with 13 bases spanning the gap. Germline CDR1 reads SQVTM; CDR2 reads ANQGSEA. The CDR3 sequence is 13 residues long. This chain's CDR3 is CSVEDRGYRGYTF. The CDR3 coding sequence is TGCAGCGTTGAAGATCGAGGGTATCGGGGCTACACCTTC.

The genes are TRBV5-1 and TRBJ1-1, with 7 bases that match TRBD1. The germline CDR1 and CDR2 sequences are SGHRS and YFSETQ. This CDR3 region has 16 residues. Trimming removed 4 bases from V and 0 bases from J; junction bases left unmatched: 9. The CDR3 bases are TGCGCCAGCAGCGACAGGGAAGTAATCATGAACACTGAAGCTTTCTTT. This sequence encodes CASSDREVIMNTEAFF.

This chain links TRBV14 with TRBJ1-1, with unresolved D. The CDR3 consists of 13 residues. Germline V gene lookup returns CDR1 SGHDN and CDR2 FVKESK. Trimming shortened V by 3 bases and J by 3 bases, and 8 bases separated the two germline ends. DNA for the CDR3: TGTGCCAGCAGCCACATGCCCTACACTGAAGCTTTCTTT. Its protein is CASSHMPYTEAFF. Full variable domain (remainder filled in from reference TRBV14 and TRBJ1-1): EAGVTQFPSHSVIEKGQTVTLRCDPISGHDNLYWYRRVMGKEIKFLLHFVKESKQDESGMPNNRFLAERTGGTYSTLKVQPAELEDSGVYFCASSHMPYTEAFFGQGTRLTVV.

The chain couples TRBV14 to TRBJ2-1; 11 bases match TRBD2. The CDR3 has 16 residues. With V trimmed by 3 bases and J by 9 bases, 10 bases remained unmatched. Germline V gene data show CDR1 as SGHDN and CDR2 as FVKESK. Here the CDR3 DNA reads TGTGCCAGCAGCCATCCCAATAGCGGGGGGGCCAGTGAGCAGTTCTTC. Translating gives CASSHPNSGGASEQFF. The variable domain in full, completed from reference TRBV14 and TRBJ2-1, reads EAGVTQFPSHSVIEKGQTVTLRCDPISGHDNLYWYRRVMGKEIKFLLHFVKESKQDESGMPNNRFLAERTGGTYSTLKVQPAELEDSGVYFCASSHPNSGGASEQFFGPGTRLTVL.

This clonotype has only one observation. The chain is built from TRBV30 and TRBJ2-3, with TRBD1 matching 8 bases. This CDR3 comprises 16 residues. Germline V gene sequence: CDR1 GTSNPN, CDR2 SVGIG (reference sequence). V shed 3 bases, J shed 2 bases, and the junction held 10 bases outside the gene matches. CDR3 residues: CAWSYGQGRLTDTQYF. In DNA form, the CDR3 reads TGTGCCTGGAGCTACGGACAGGGAAGACTCACAGATACGCAGTATTTT.

CDR3 bases: TGCAGTGCTAGTCCACTAGCACCGAGCTCCTACGAGCAGTACTTC. Amino acids: CSASPLAPSSYEQYF. The chain uses TRBV20-1 and TRBJ2-7; a possible D gene is TRBD2 (6 bases). CDR1 and CDR2 from the germline V gene are DFQATT and SNEGSKA (reference sequence). Trimming shortened V by 3 bases and J by 0 bases, and 15 bases separated the two germline ends. The CDR3 covers 15 residues.

The chain couples TRBV30 to TRBJ2-1; D remains ambiguous. CDR1 and CDR2 from the germline V gene are GTSNPN and SVGIG (reference sequence). Trimming removed 4 bases at V and 10 bases at J, with 11 bases between. The CDR3 extends over 11 amino acids. The CDR3 reads CAWILSSEQFF. The CDR3 DNA reads as TGTGCCTGGATCTTAAGCTCCGAGCAGTTCTTC.

The rearrangement links TRBV13 to TRBJ1-1, with 8 bases lining up with TRBD1. V lost 3 bases, J lost 4 bases, and 7 bases stayed unmatched. The length of the CDR3 is 15 residues. Germline V lookup: CDR1 PRHDT, CDR2 FYEKMQ (reference sequence). The DNA for the CDR3 is TGTGCCAGCAGCTTCGGACAGGGCTTCGGCACTGAAGCTTTCTTT. It encodes CASSFGQGFGTEAFF.

This sequence joins TRBV27 and TRBJ1-5, with D unclear. V lost 6 bases and J lost 0, with 12 bases in between. The CDR3 is 15 residues long. The germline V gene encodes CDR1 MNHEY and CDR2 SMNVEV (reference sequence). The chain's CDR3 is CASRSGGYSNQPQHF. For the CDR3, the DNA is TGTGCCAGCAGGTCGGGAGGCTATAGCAATCAGCCCCAGCATTTT.

The chain has TRBV12-3 or TRBV12-4 and TRBJ1-1; D ambiguous. V lost 4 bases and J lost 3, with 0 bases in between. The CDR3 length is 10 residues. CDR3 region: CASSYTEAFF. Written as DNA, the CDR3 is TGTGCCAGCAGTTACACTGAAGCTTTCTTT.

The gene calls are TRBV27 and TRBJ2-1; the D call may be TRBD1 or TRBD2 (5 bases each). The CDR3 is 15 amino acids. Germline V CDR1 and CDR2: MNHEY, SMNVEV (reference sequence). Trimming took 4 bases from V and 3 from J, leaving 13 bases between them. The CDR3 protein is CASSYGTRLYNEQFF. DNA of the CDR3: TGTGCCAGCAGTTACGGGACGCGGCTCTACAATGAGCAGTTCTTC.

This chain joins TRBV27 and TRBJ2-7; 7 nucleotides match TRBD2. The ends lost 2 bases at V and 6 bases at J; junction bases unmatched: 7. This CDR3 comprises 14 residues. Per germline, CDR1 MNHEY and CDR2 SMNVEV (reference sequence). CDR3 in DNA: TGTGCCAGCAGTTTACACGGGACTATCGGCGAGCAGTACTTC. It codes for CASSLHGTIGEQYF.

The rearrangement uses TRBV7-3 and TRBJ2-1, with no clear D. Germline-derived CDR1 and CDR2 are SGHTA and FQGTGA. This CDR3 comprises 15 residues. V gave up 3 bases and J gave up 7 bases, with 16 bases separating them. CDR3 region: CASSLTARALNEQFF. The CDR3 nucleotides are TGTGCCAGCAGCTTGACTGCCCGGGCCCTAAATGAGCAGTTCTTC.

CDR3 sequence (DNA): TGTGCCAGCAGCAAAGTATTGAAGTACGTC. Translation: CASSKVLKYV. V and J are TRBV21-1 and TRBJ2-7. TRBV21-1 is listed as a pseudogene. The CDR3 runs to 10 residues.

The chain is built from TRBV30 and TRBJ1-1; perhaps TRBD1 as D (5 bases). Germline assignment: CDR1 GTSNPN and CDR2 SVGIG (reference sequence). CDR3 size: 13 residues. Trimming took 4 bases from V and 4 from J, leaving 13 bases between them. The CDR3 region has the DNA TGTGCCTGGATGGGGCTTAGGGTCACTGAAGCTTTCTTT. Encoded protein: CAWMGLRVTEAFF.

The chain uses TRBV7-9 and TRBJ2-1, with 9 bases aligning to TRBD1. This CDR3 contains 15 residues. Germline CDR1 reads SEHNR; CDR2 reads FQNEAQ (reference sequence). Trimming took 4 bases from V and 3 from J; bases not matched to a gene: 4. CDR3 in DNA: TGTGCCAGCAGCTCGGGACAGGGATACTACAATGAGCAGTTCTTC. Protein product: CASSSGQGYYNEQFF. The whole variable domain, filled in from reference TRBV7-9 and TRBJ2-1, reads DTGVSQNPRHKITKRGQNVTFRCDPISEHNRLYWYRQTLGQGPEFLTYFQNEAQLEKSRLLSDRFSAERPKGSFSTLEIQRTEQGDSAMYLCASSSGQGYYNEQFFGPGTRLTVL.

A word on this clonotype: This sequence may be a read error, since a much larger clone differs from it by one base. CDR3 DNA: TGCGCCAGCAGCCAAACAGGACAGCCCCAAGAGACCCAGTGCTTC. It is translated as CASSQTGQPQETQCF. The chain employs TRBV4-1 and TRBJ2-5, with TRBD1 as a possible D gene (6 bases). Looked up from germline, CDR1 is MGHRA and CDR2 is YSYEKL. CDR3 size: 15 residues.

The gene calls are TRBV11-1 and TRBJ2-2, with D maybe TRBD2 (6 bases). Per germline, CDR1 SGHAT and CDR2 FQDESV (reference sequence). The CDR3 length is 15 residues. The V end lost 8 bases, the J end lost 3 bases, and 16 bases lay between the germline ends. CDR3 sequence (DNA): TGTGCCAGCCCGGGGGAAGGGGCTCACACCGGGGAGCTGTTTTTT. This sequence encodes CASPGEGAHTGELFF. The whole variable domain, filled in from reference TRBV11-1 and TRBJ2-2, reads EAEVAQSPRYKITEKSQAVAFWCDPISGHATLYWYRQILGQGPELLVQFQDESVVDDSQLPKDRFSAERLKGVDSTLKIQPAELGDSAMYLCASPGEGAHTGELFFGEGSRLTVL.

V usage is TRBV20-1 and J usage is TRBJ1-2; no clear D. Germline values: CDR1 DFQATT, CDR2 SNEGSKA (reference sequence). V dropped 2 bases and J dropped 4 bases, with 8 bases sitting between them. This CDR3 contains 12 residues. Here the CDR3 reads CSARPESYGYTF. CDR3 bases: TGCAGTGCTAGACCGGAGAGCTATGGCTACACCTTC.

The chain employs TRBV11-2 and TRBJ2-2; D gene unclear. The CDR3 is 16 amino acids. Germline lookup yields CDR1 SGHAT and CDR2 FQNNGV. V lost 5 bases and J lost 6, with 19 bases in between. The CDR3 reads CASSLEPSDGAGELFF. In nucleotides, the CDR3 is TGTGCCAGCAGCCTGGAGCCATCGGATGGTGCCGGGGAGCTGTTTTTT.

The chain carries TRBV30 and TRBJ2-1, with D possibly TRBD2 on 6 matching bases. Trimming took 1 base from V and 7 from J, leaving 11 bases between them. Germline V gene sequence: CDR1 GTSNPN, CDR2 SVGIG (reference sequence). CDR3 length equals 13 residues. DNA for the CDR3: TGTGCCTGGAGTGCACAACGGGGGAATGAGCAGTTCTTC. Its translation is CAWSAQRGNEQFF.

The table lists this clonotype with a count of one. J is TRBJ2-3 and V is TRBV3-1, with D unresolved. Trimming shortened V by 0 bases and J by 2 bases, and 9 bases separated the two germline ends. Germline lookup yields CDR1 LGHDT and CDR2 YNNKEL (reference sequence). The CDR3 has 15 residues. CDR3 in DNA: TGTGCCAGCAGCCAAGATGGCGACATCACAGATACGCAGTATTTT. This encodes CASSQDGDITDTQYF.

This chain connects TRBV2 to TRBJ1-1, with D tentatively TRBD1 (6 bases). In germline, CDR1 is SNHLY, CDR2 FYNNEI. The CDR3 loop spans 18 amino acids. The V end was cut by 2 bases, the J end by 0 bases, with 19 bases between. The CDR3 loop reads CASSEPTTGTRMNTEAFF. DNA for the CDR3: TGTGCCAGCAGTGAACCCACTACAGGGACCAGAATGAACACTGAAGCTTTCTTT.

This clonotype was picked up one time. The chain links TRBV19 to TRBJ1-5; D is perhaps TRBD1 (5 bases). The CDR3 is 15 amino acids. The germline V and J ends were trimmed by 5 bases and 4 bases, with 15 bases remaining between them. The V gene's germline CDR1 is LNHDA and CDR2 SQIVND (reference sequence). CDR3 region: CASSLGTRGNQPQHF. The CDR3, as DNA: TGTGCCAGTAGTCTGGGGACTCGGGGAAATCAGCCCCAGCATTTT.

J is TRBJ2-7 and V is TRBV30, with 8 bases identical to TRBD2. CDR3 length: 15 amino acids. V lost 5 bases to trimming and J lost 3 bases; unmatched junction nucleotides: 12. Germline V lookup: CDR1 GTSNPN, CDR2 SVGIG (reference sequence). The CDR3 DNA sequence: TGTGCCTGGGCCCTTCGGGGGGGGGAGATCTACGAGCAGTACGTC. It codes for CAWALRGGEIYEQYV.

The chain employs TRBV2 and TRBJ2-1; D perhaps matches TRBD2 (6 bases). Germline V gene data show CDR1 as SNHLY and CDR2 as FYNNEI. V was trimmed by 4 bases and J by 8 bases, leaving 15 bases between them. The CDR3 covers 14 residues. As DNA, the CDR3 is TGTGCCAGCAGTGTTAGACTAGTGGGGTATGAGCAGTTCTTC. It specifies CASSVRLVGYEQFF. Drawing the rest from reference TRBV2 and TRBJ2-1, the complete variable domain is EPEVTQTPSHQVTQMGQEVILRCVPISNHLYFYWYRQILGQKVEFLVSFYNNEISEKSEIFDDQFSVERPDGSNFTLKIRSTKLEDSAMYFCASSVRLVGYEQFFGPGTRLTVL.

CDR3 loop: CASSLARGQVEQYV. The CDR3 coding sequence is TGTGCCAGCAGCTTAGCGCGCGGACAGGTAGAGCAGTACGTC. The chain employs TRBV7-9 and TRBJ2-7; 7 nucleotides align to TRBD1. CDR3 length: 14 amino acids. The V gene end was trimmed by 0 bases and the J gene end by 7 bases; junction bases not matched to a gene: 6. The germline gives CDR1 SEHNR, CDR2 FQNEAQ (reference sequence).

The chain combines TRBV27 with TRBJ1-1; D is undetermined. CDR3 size: 14 residues. Trimming pared 3 bases from V and 0 bases from J, leaving 8 bases between. The germline gives CDR1 MNHEY, CDR2 SMNVEV (reference sequence). The CDR3 sequence is CASSLQNMNTEAFF. For the CDR3, the DNA is TGTGCCAGCAGTTTGCAGAACATGAACACTGAAGCTTTCTTT.

The genes are TRBV13 and TRBJ2-5; 9 positions match TRBD1. V was clipped by 5 bases and J by 5 bases; unmatched bases: 9. Per the germline V gene, CDR1 is PRHDT and CDR2 is FYEKMQ (reference sequence). This CDR3 comprises 15 residues. The CDR3 DNA is TGTGCCAGCAGCGCGACCCCGGGGACAGGGGAGACCCAGTACTTC. This gives the protein CASSATPGTGETQYF.